This paragraph covers one T cell receptor (beta chain) sequence. The antigen it recognizes is unknown. Base qualities are missing; no much larger clone stands one base away. This entry is derived from a study of CD8 T cells in Susac syndrome (dated by TCRdb to the late 2010s). Background for the entire study: Whether CD8+ T cell activation and differentiation in Susac syndrome was antigen driven was tested using repertoire sequencing.

RNA was extracted using the RNeasy kit, and roughly 0.5 to 1 ug of the RNA was reverse transcribed with random hexamers. The immunoSEQ multiplex PCR assay, which covers 54 Vbeta and 13 Jbeta segments, was used to amplify TCR beta CDR3 regions. To correct PCR amplification bias, a synthetic template baseline was used for both primer optimization and computational correction. The paper's data handling went like this. Reads were assigned to V, D and J genes according to IMGT and analyzed in immunoSEQ Analyzer, with only productive sequences retained. To calculate clonality, Shannon entropy was normalized by log2 of the number of productive unique sequences and then subtracted from one. For each patient and control, public and private clones were evaluated among the 100 most prevalent clones. Susac-specific clones were defined as absent from healthy and MS cohorts, about 1,000 published viral clones and other ImmuneACCESS disease sequences. The raw public data were reprocessed by TCRdb itself: fastp quality trimming at Q25, MiXCR clonotype calling, in-frame beta chains only. Identical CDR3 proteins give one entry, which carries the most common genes and DNA. The V and J calls shown here were made by TCRdb, not taken from the authors' results. The sample table contains over 300,000 distinct CDR3 sequences; only one count was recorded for around 90% of them. Over 0.065% of the sample rests with the top ten.

The CDR3 runs 13 amino acids, cysteine and phenylalanine included. CDR3 DNA only is kept here, 39 bases in frame from base 1. The CDR1 and CDR2 encoded by the germline V gene (reference sequence) are LNHNV and YYDKDF. The V end loses 7 bases and the J end loses 5 bases, and a stretch of 12 bases separates them. Study-level results and caveats: The study acknowledged that relatively few individuals were included in the TCR sequencing and HLA analysis.

Peripheral blood CD8+ and CD4+ T cells from healthy donors, Susac syndrome patients and multiple sclerosis patients were profiled using high-throughput TCR beta sequencing. The multiple sclerosis controls were treatment-naive patients whose relapsing-remitting disease, either stable or active, fulfilled the revised McDonald criteria. CD8+ TEMRA cells were enriched by FACS, while bulk CD8+ and CD4+ T cells were purified by magnetic negative isolation. Blood was drawn into EDTA tubes, processed within 24 hours, and PBMCs were isolated by density gradient centrifugation. PBMCs intended for TCR sequencing were frozen in liquid nitrogen and were later thawed in a 37 degrees C water bath. Purity of sorted or isolated CD4+, CD8+ and CD8+ TEMRA cells was at least 90%.

This clonotype originated in a human donor with multiple sclerosis. Sequencing was performed on CD4+ T cells from PBMCs. The rearrangement combines TRBV15 with TRBJ2-4; the D gene assignment is ambiguous. The bases read TGTGCCACCAAGCGAGGTCACGAAAACATTCAGTACTTC. This is translated as CATKRGHENIQYF.